Below, 2 T cell receptor beta chains from the same sample are listed, as sequenced in a study of T cells in Graves' hyperthyroidism and ophthalmopathy. Regions amplified from RNA transcripts were the TCR beta CDR3 regions. TCR CDR3 underwent first-round RT-PCR with the HTBI primer set. TCRdb reprocessed the multiplex PCR reads via MiXCR and lists one record per CDR3 protein. Among some 560,000 distinct CDR3 sequences listed, around 14% were seen once. The specimen sequenced was blood. These receptors all come from a woman in her twenties or thirties with Graves' hyperthyroidism.

The rearrangement links TRBV19 to TRBJ2-2; D unresolved. Trimming took 7 bases from V and 0 from J, leaving 9 bases between them. Germline assignment: CDR1 LNHDA and CDR2 SQIVND (reference sequence). This CDR3 has 14 amino acids. The CDR3: CASTRGSNTGELFF. CDR3 coding DNA: TGTGCCAGTACCCGTGGATCGAACACCGGGGAGCTGTTTTTT.

There are a few counts of this clonotype. The J gene is TRBJ1-2, the V gene TRBV20-1, with 8 positions matching TRBD1. Germline V gene lookup returns CDR1 DFQATT and CDR2 SNEGSKA (reference sequence). CDR3 length: 12 residues. The J segment lost 8 bases and the V segment lost 4 bases, leaving 6 bases of the junction unmatched. CDR3 coding DNA: TGCAGTGCTATGACAGGGGCGGGCGGCTACACCTTC. Its protein is CSAMTGAGGYTF.